Listed below are T cell receptor beta chains from one sample, sequenced in a study of blood T cell repertoires in COVID-19. Generated by immunoSEQ multiplex PCR, the TCRdb table keeps only in-frame clones and is missing some. Among about 110,000 clones listed, around 89% were seen once. Sample: peripheral blood. These receptors all stem from a woman aged 45-65 years with acute or convalescent COVID-19. Each CDR3 is given with its conserved first and last residue. D genes are given only for firm matches. Size is stated for part of the rows, as once, few or many counts, or as a class when the clone is expanded.

TRBV19,TRBJ2-1,TRBD2,20,once,CASSPPPGLAGGLFSPEQFF,TGTGCCAGTAGTCCGCCCCCGGGACTAGCGGGAGGTCTTTTTTCGCCTGAGCAGTTCTTC
TRBV5-4,TRBJ1-2,TRBD1,15,-,CASSPELDRGYGYTF,TGTGCCAGCAGCCCCGAATTGGACAGGGGGTATGGCTACACCTTC
TRBV27,TRBJ1-5,-,16,-,CASSSTSSHSNQPQHF,TGTGCCAGCAGTTCGACATCCAGCCATAGCAATCAGCCCCAGCATTTT
TRBV7-4,TRBJ2-1,TRBD1,14,-,CASRTGRYDNEQFF,TGTGCCAGCAGGACAGGGCGGTATGACAATGAGCAGTTCTTC
TRBV19,TRBJ2-7,-,14,-,CASSTVQGIHEQYF,TGTGCCAGTAGTACAGTTCAGGGTATTCACGAGCAGTACTTC
TRBV11-2,TRBJ2-7,-,14,-,CASSLVPGVYEQYF,TGTGCCAGCAGCTTAGTACCAGGGGTGTACGAGCAGTACTTC
TRBV5-1,TRBJ1-2,-,18,-,CASSPLGGGAKDNYGYTF,TGCGCCAGCAGCCCCCTTGGCGGAGGGGCGAAGGACAACTATGGCTACACCTTC
TRBV7-2,TRBJ2-5,TRBD2,15,-,CASSLGGGSFETQYF,TGTGCCAGCAGCTTAGGAGGCGGGAGTTTTGAGACCCAGTACTTC
TRBV2,TRBJ2-5,TRBD2,13,-,CASLGTRVETQYF,TGTGCCAGCCTTGGGACTAGGGTAGAGACCCAGTACTTC
TRBV2,TRBJ1-4,-,14,-,CASSAWGVNEKLFF,TGTGCCAGCAGTGCTTGGGGGGTTAATGAAAAACTGTTTTTT
TRBV7-8,TRBJ1-6,-,15,-,CASRGDPPGNSPLHF,TGTGCCAGCCGGGGGGATCCTCCGGGGAATTCACCCCTCCACTTT
TRBV14,TRBJ1-1,-,13,-,CASSQAMNTEAFF,TGTGCCAGCAGCCAAGCCATGAACACTGAAGCTTTCTTT
TRBV5-1,TRBJ2-7,TRBD1,13,few,CASSLGQGREQYF,TGCGCCAGCAGCTTGGGACAGGGGAGGGAGCAGTACTTC
TRBV30,TRBJ2-7,TRBD2,12,-,CAWSVGGREQYF,TGTGCCTGGAGTGTAGGCGGGAGGGAGCAGTACTTC
TRBV10-1,TRBJ2-7,TRBD2,12,-,CASSEWEGEQYF,TGCGCCAGCAGTGAGTGGGAGGGCGAGCAGTACTTC
TRBV20-1,TRBJ2-4,-,13,-,CSASRAQGNIQYF,TGCAGTGCTAGTAGGGCGCAGGGAAACATTCAGTACTTC